This T cell receptor (beta chain) was sequenced for a study of STAT5B mutations in CD4+ large granular lymphocyte leukemia. Regarding the study as a whole: 8/27 top patient clones versus 2/35 control clones were TRBV06-family.

This clone was recorded only once. Its specificity is unknown. The V end lost 0 bases, the J end lost 2 bases, and 10 bases lay between the germline ends. Germline V CDR1 and CDR2: LGHNA, YSLEER. The CDR3 covers 16 residues. Sequencing used immunoSEQ multiplex PCR; TCRdb keeps in-frame clones, though not all of them. The table lists 30,000 to 40,000 clones, 70% to 90% of them singletons. Buffy coats from healthy blood donors served as controls. V and J are TRBV4-3 and TRBJ2-2; possibly TRBD1 or TRBD2 for D (5 bases each). The sequence was obtained from a human donor in good health. The specimen sequenced was CD4+ T cells from blood buffy coats. CDR3 amino acids: CASSQEFGTNTGELFF. CDR3 DNA sequence: TGCGCCAGCAGCCAAGAATTCGGGACCAACACCGGGGAGCTGTTTTTT.